This T cell receptor (beta chain) was profiled in a study of CD8+ T cells in alopecia areata (dated by TCRdb to the late 2010s). For the study in its entirety: Treated patients were enrolled in an open-label pilot trial of oral tofacitinib, 5 to 10 mg twice daily, for moderate-to-severe alopecia areata. The RNA source kit depended on sample type: the PAXgene miRNA kit for fixed scalp, the miRNeasy kit for PBMCs, and the RNeasy kit for mouse skin. On the human side, TCRbeta sequencing was run on scalp tissue and on sorted CD4+ and CD8+ peripheral blood T cells from healthy controls and from alopecia areata patients with either patchy or totalis/universalis disease. Tofacitinib was given for 6 to 18 months, followed by 6 months of follow-up off drug to assess delayed response and recurrence. Tofacitinib-treated patients had biopsies at baseline and at 4 and 24 weeks of treatment, with a later scalp biopsy in several patients. The study used high-throughput TCRbeta sequencing to examine T cell clonal expansion in alopecia areata, in both the C3H/HeJ mouse model and human patients. Scalp clonality was compared among normal scalp (n=4), patchy alopecia areata scalp (n=8), and alopecia totalis/universalis scalp (n=8). immunoSEQ multiplex PCR using 35 Vbeta forward primers and 13 Jbeta reverse primers was used to amplify TCRbeta CDR3 regions. In treated patients, disease severity was measured using the SALT score, which gives the percentage of scalp surface area affected.

Trimming at the junction amounts to 4 bases on V and 4 bases on J, and the germline ends lie 13 bases apart. CDR1 and CDR2, looked up from the germline V gene, are SQVTM and ANQGSEA. The CDR3 spans 13 residues, from the cysteine through the phenylalanine. Left in the record is the CDR3 DNA by itself, 39 bases read in frame from the first base. This clone was seen only a few times. Its antigen is currently not known. Per-base qualities were not stored, and no clone one base away is much larger. Library preparation employed the immunoSEQ multiplex PCR assay. RNA was extracted from all samples and reverse transcribed into cDNA as template for TCR sequencing. First-strand cDNA was synthesized using SuperScript III with a 2:1 mix of oligo-dT and random hexamers. A synthetic immune receptor repertoire was used to assess amplification bias, and residual bias was removed computationally. The study's own analysis went as follows. Raw reads were preprocessed to remove errors, and CDR3 was defined according to IMGT conventions as the region from the conserved cysteine to phenylalanine. Clonality was computed as 1 minus the Shannon entropy, with the entropy normalized by log2 of the number of productive unique TCRs. CD4 or CD8 identity of scalp clones was inferred by cross-referencing scalp TCRbeta sequences with sorted blood CD4 and CD8 repertoires. Held by TCRdb, this immuneACCESS table contains in-frame sequences only and omits some clones. Under half of the omission traces to an unresolved V gene where checked; the cause of the rest is unknown. V and J calls and clone size come straight from that table; D and trimming were deduced from the DNA. In this sample the table shows roughly 64,000 clones, 35% to 55% of which occur a single time. The top ten hold around 21% of the sample.

The treatment or condition label for this specimen denotes: oral pan-JAK inhibitor, 5-10 mg twice daily. From alopecia areata patients, peripheral blood was collected along with lesional scalp punch biopsies. PBMCs were separated by density centrifugation and stained for CD3, CD4 and CD8, after which CD4+ and CD8+ T cells were sorted on a FACSAria. Results the study describes overall, beyond this receptor: Tofacitinib significantly decreased scalp clonality and the number of expanded CD8+ clones among the top 100 scalp clones. Shared TCR sequences between patients were less evident than in mice, which may be partly attributable to HLA diversity in the patient population. Higher clonality and more expanded CD8+ clones were observed in lesional scalp than in normal scalp, particularly in alopecia totalis/universalis, a finding suggestive of antigenic drive. Because the treated cohort was small and had just a single nonresponder, larger studies are needed to establish links between baseline CD8+ expansion and response. During tofacitinib treatment, many expanded lesional clones stuck around in both scalp and blood, and this persistence may partly explain why relapse happens after treatment is stopped. Scalp TCR repertoire analysis is complicated because resident alphabeta T cells in normal human skin are also sequenced, whereas mouse skin is dominated by gammadelta T cells.

In this chain, TRBV29-1 is recombined with TRBJ1-2, with a weak D call of TRBD1 (5 bases match). The input for sequencing was CD8+ T cells sorted from blood, taken at approximately week 37, from a patient treated with tofacitinib. This TCR was sampled from a human donor with alopecia areata. The DNA sequence follows: TGCAGCGTTGGGAACGGGGCCTTCTATGGCTACACCTTC. Its translation is CSVGNGAFYGYTF.